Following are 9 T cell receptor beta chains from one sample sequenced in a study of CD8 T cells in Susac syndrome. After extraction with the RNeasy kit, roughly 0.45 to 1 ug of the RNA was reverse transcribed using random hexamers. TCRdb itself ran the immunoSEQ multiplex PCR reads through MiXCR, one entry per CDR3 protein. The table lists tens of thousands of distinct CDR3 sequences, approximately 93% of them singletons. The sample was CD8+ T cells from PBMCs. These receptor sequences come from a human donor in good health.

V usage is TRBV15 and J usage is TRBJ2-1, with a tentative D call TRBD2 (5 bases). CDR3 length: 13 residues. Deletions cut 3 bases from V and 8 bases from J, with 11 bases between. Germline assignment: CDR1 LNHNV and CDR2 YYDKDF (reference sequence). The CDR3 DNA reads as TGTGCCACCAGCAGGCGAGGGAGCGATGAGCAGTTCTTC. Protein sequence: CATSRRGSDEQFF.

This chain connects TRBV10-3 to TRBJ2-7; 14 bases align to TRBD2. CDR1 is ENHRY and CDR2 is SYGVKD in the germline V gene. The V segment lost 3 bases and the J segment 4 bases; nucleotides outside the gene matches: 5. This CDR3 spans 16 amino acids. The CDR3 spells CAISDGLAGGGYEQYF. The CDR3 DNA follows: TGTGCCATCAGTGATGGACTAGCGGGAGGAGGATACGAGCAGTACTTC.

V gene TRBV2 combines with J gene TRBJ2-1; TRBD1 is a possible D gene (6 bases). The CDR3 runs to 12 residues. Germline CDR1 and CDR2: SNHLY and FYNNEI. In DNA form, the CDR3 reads TGTGCTACAGAGAGAGGGGGAAATGAGCAGTTCTTC. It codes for CATERGGNEQFF.

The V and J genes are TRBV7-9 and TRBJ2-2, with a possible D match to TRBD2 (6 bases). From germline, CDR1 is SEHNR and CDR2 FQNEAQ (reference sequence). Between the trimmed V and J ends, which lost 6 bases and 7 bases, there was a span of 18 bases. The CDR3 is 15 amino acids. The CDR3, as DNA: TGTGCCAGCAGTCCTAGCGCCAGAGCCGGCGGGGAGCTGTTTTTT. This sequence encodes CASSPSARAGGELFF.

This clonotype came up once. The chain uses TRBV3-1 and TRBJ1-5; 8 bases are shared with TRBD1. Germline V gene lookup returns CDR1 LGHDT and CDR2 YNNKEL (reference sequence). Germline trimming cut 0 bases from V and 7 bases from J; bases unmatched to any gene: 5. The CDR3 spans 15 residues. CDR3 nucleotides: TGTGCCAGCAGCCAAGATGGAACAGGGGGACAGCCCCAGCATTTT. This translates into CASSQDGTGGQPQHF.

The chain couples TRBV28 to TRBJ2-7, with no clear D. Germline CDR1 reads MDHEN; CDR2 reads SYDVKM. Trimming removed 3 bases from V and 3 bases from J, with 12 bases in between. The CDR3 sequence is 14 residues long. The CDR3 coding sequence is TGTGCCAGCAGTTTCTTCTTTGGGGACTACGAGCAGTACTTC. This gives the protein CASSFFFGDYEQYF.

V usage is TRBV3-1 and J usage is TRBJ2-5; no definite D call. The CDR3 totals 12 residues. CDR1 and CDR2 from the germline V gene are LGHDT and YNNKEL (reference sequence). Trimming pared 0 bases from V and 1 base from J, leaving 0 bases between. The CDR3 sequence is CASSQDQETQYF. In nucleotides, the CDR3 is TGTGCCAGCAGCCAAGACCAAGAGACCCAGTACTTC.

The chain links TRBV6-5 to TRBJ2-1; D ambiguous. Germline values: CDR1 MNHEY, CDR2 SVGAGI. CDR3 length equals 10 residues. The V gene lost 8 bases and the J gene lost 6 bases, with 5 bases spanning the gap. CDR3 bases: TGTGCCAGCCGCGGCAATGAGCAGTTCTTC. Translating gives CASRGNEQFF.

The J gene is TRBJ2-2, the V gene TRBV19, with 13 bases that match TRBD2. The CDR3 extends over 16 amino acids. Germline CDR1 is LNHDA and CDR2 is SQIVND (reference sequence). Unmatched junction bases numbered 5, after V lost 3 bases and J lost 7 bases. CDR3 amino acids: CASSIGTSGIVGELFF. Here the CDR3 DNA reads TGTGCCAGTAGTATCGGGACTAGCGGGATTGTCGGGGAGCTGTTTTTT.